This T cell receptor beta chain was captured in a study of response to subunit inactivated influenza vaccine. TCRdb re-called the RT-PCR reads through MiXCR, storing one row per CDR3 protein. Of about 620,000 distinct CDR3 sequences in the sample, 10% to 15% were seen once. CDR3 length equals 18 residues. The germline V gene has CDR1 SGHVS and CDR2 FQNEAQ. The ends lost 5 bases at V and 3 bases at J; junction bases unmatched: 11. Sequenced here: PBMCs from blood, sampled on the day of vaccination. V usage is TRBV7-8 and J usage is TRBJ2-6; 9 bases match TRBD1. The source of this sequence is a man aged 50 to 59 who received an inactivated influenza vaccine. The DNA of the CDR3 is TGTGCCAGCAGCCATTCTCTCACAGGGGGCTATGGGGCCAACGTCCTGACTTTC. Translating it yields CASSHSLTGGYGANVLTF.